Shown below are 8 T cell receptor beta chains from a single sample sequenced in a study of T cell changes during pregnancy in multiple sclerosis. Only in-frame clones appear in the TCRdb table, and some are missing; sequencing was by immunoSEQ multiplex PCR. There are about 59,000 clones in the sample; roughly 92% occur only once, and around 3% lies in the top ten. Sequencing used peripheral blood, obtained in the third trimester of pregnancy. These receptors originate from a female donor in good health, enrolled as a control in a pregnancy study.

The chain is built from TRBV28 and TRBJ1-5, with D unclear. Germline assignment: CDR1 MDHEN and CDR2 SYDVKM. The CDR3 has 12 residues. Trimming took off 6 bases at V and 4 bases at J, with 7 bases between the two ends. CDR3 in DNA: TGTGCCAGCAGAATATTAAATCAGCCCCAGCATTTT. Amino acids: CASRILNQPQHF.

For the CDR3, the DNA is TGTGCCAGCAAGGAACTAGCGGGAGCCACCGGGGAGCTGTTTTTT. Protein: CASKELAGATGELFF. The V call is TRBV2, the J call TRBJ2-2; 11 bases are a match to TRBD2. The CDR3 is 15 residues long. The trim removed 7 bases at V and 4 bases at J, leaving 5 bases unmatched. CDR1 and CDR2 from the germline V gene are SNHLY and FYNNEI.

The chain links TRBV7-9 to TRBJ1-3, with D possibly matching TRBD1 (6 bases). Deletions cut 5 bases from V and 4 bases from J, with 6 bases between. The CDR3 loop spans 12 amino acids. The V gene's germline CDR1 is SEHNR and CDR2 FQNEAQ (reference sequence). CDR3 region: CASSTGGNTIYF. CDR3 in DNA: TGTGCCAGCAGCACAGGGGGAAACACCATATATTTT.

The genes are TRBV10-3 and TRBJ2-5; 8 bases line up with TRBD2. J lost 3 bases, V lost 0 bases, and 0 bases had no gene match. CDR3 size: 14 residues. CDR1 and CDR2 (germline): ENHRY, SYGVKD. CDR3 sequence reads: CAISESLAEETQYF. The CDR3 nucleotides are TGTGCCATCAGTGAGTCACTAGCGGAAGAGACCCAGTACTTC.

The J gene is TRBJ1-6, the V gene TRBV5-8, with 9 bases that match TRBD1. The CDR3 length is 13 residues. V shed 6 bases, J shed 11 bases, and the junction held 6 bases outside the gene matches. In germline, CDR1 is SGHTS, CDR2 YDEGEE. CDR3 nucleotide sequence: TGTGCCAGCACCCGGGACAGGGAGACACCCCTCCACTTT. The encoded protein is CASTRDRETPLHF. Full variable domain (missing parts from reference TRBV5-8 and TRBJ1-6): EAGVTQSPTHLIKTRGQQATLRCSPISGHTSVYWYQQALGLGLQFLLWYDEGEERNRGNFPPRFSGRQFPNYSSELNVNALELEDSALYLCASTRDRETPLHFGNGTRLTVT.

A single count supports this clone. This chain links TRBV21-1 with TRBJ1-1; the DNA was not used to check the table's D call, TRBD1. TRBV21-1 is a pseudogene. CDR3 size: 16 residues. Here the CDR3 reads CAIWDRGRVLNTEAFF. The CDR3 coding sequence is TGTGCCATCTGGGACAGGGGACGGGTATTGAACACTGAAGCTTTCTTT.

As to this clone: An end of the junction differs from the germline gene, which may be a read error. The V gene is TRBV7-9, the J gene TRBJ1-5; D not resolved. CDR3 length: 15 residues. Germline V lookup: CDR1 SEHNR, CDR2 FQNEAQ (reference sequence). The CDR3 nucleotides are TGTGCCAGCAGTCAGAACGGTAACAGCAATCAGCTCCAGCATTTT. It specifies CASSQNGNSNQLQHF. The full variable domain, rest sourced from reference TRBV7-9 and TRBJ1-5, is DTGVSQNPRHKITKRGQNVTFRCDPISEHNRLYWYRQTLGQGPEFLTYFQNEAQLEKSRLLSDRFSAERPKGSFSTLEIQRTEQGDSAMYLCASSQNGNSNQLQHFGDGTRLSIL.

This clone appeared once. This sequence joins TRBV1 and TRBJ2-1; no check of the table's D call, TRBD2, against the DNA was made. TRBV1 is a pseudogene. CDR3 size: 18 residues. This chain's CDR3 is CTSSQEDDSGRAYNEQFF. DNA for the CDR3: TGCACCAGCAGCCAAGAAGATGACAGCGGGAGGGCCTACAATGAGCAGTTCTTC.